These T cell receptor beta chains were read from a single sample in a study of T-cell memory formation after mild COVID-19. TCRdb reanalysed the 5' RACE reads using MiXCR and keeps one entry per CDR3 protein. The sample consists of roughly 370,000 distinct CDR3 sequences, roughly 15% of them appearing once. Sequenced input: PBMCs or a T cell subset sorted from them (not recorded which). All receptors derive from a man younger than 35 who had mild COVID-19 (a few samples of this study predate the infection). Cell type and time point are not known. Each CDR3 is given with its conserved first and last residue. Each record gives: clone size, V gene, D gene, J gene, CDR3 DNA, CDR3 protein. D genes are given only for firm matches. Clone size appears in some rows only: once, few, many, or a class for an expanded clone.

few	TRBV7-8	.	TRBJ1-2	TGTGCCAGCAGCCCGAGGGACGGAGCTAACTATGGCTACACCTTC	CASSPRDGANYGYTF
few	TRBV5-1	TRBD1	TRBJ2-5	TGCGCCAGCAGCCCACGTCGGCAGGGGGTTGAGACCCAGTACTTC	CASSPRRQGVETQYF
.	TRBV7-9	TRBD2	TRBJ2-5	TGTGCCAGCAGCCCGGGACTAGCGGGGGGGATGGAGACCCAGTACTTC	CASSPGLAGGMETQYF
.	TRBV4-2	TRBD1	TRBJ2-1	TGTGCCAGCAGCCTTACAACAGGCCGGACAGGGCGGGTTGAGCAGTTCTTC	CASSLTTGRTGRVEQFF
few	TRBV6-5	.	TRBJ1-1	TGTGCCAGCAGTTACTCGGGATTTTGGAGGGGGAGAAGGACTGAAGCTTTCTTT	CASSYSGFWRGRRTEAFF
.	TRBV5-6	.	TRBJ2-7	TGTGCCAGCAGCGGTGGACAGCTAACCTACGAGCAGTACTTC	CASSGGQLTYEQYF
.	TRBV2	.	TRBJ1-5	TGTGCCAGCAGTGAACCTGAGGGCGGCAATCAGACCCAGCATTTT	CASSEPEGGNQTQHF
.	TRBV5-1	.	TRBJ2-7	TGCGCCAGCAGCTCCACGTTCTACGAGCAGTACTTC	CASSSTFYEQYF
.	TRBV7-2	.	TRBJ1-6	TGTGCCAGCAGCTTAGCTGCAGGACTAAATTCACCCCTCCACTTT	CASSLAAGLNSPLHF
few	TRBV10-3	TRBD1	TRBJ2-7	TGTGCCATCAGTGAGCTCCGGGACAGTCAACCCTACGAGCAGTACTTC	CAISELRDSQPYEQYF
.	TRBV15	TRBD1	TRBJ2-7	TGTGCCACCAGCAGGGATGAGACAGGGGCCGCCTACGAGCAGTACTTC	CATSRDETGAAYEQYF
few	TRBV20-1	.	TRBJ2-3	TGCAGTGCTAGGCCAGGGCCCACAGATACGCAGTATTTT	CSARPGPTDTQYF
.	TRBV12-3/TRBV12-4	.	TRBJ2-3	TGTGCCAGCAGTCAAGGACAGACTAGCACAGATACGCAGTATTTT	CASSQGQTSTDTQYF
.	TRBV27	.	TRBJ2-5	TGTGCCAGCAGTTTAACAGAAGTTGGGACCCAGTACTTC	CASSLTEVGTQYF
.	TRBV7-9	.	TRBJ1-2	TGTGCCAGCAGCCCGACACCCAAGGGGTATGGCTACACCTTC	CASSPTPKGYGYTF
.	TRBV6-2/TRBV6-3	TRBD1	TRBJ1-1	TGTGCCAGCAGTCGACAGGGGGCCACTGAAGCTTTCTTT	CASSRQGATEAFF
.	TRBV4-1	TRBD2	TRBJ2-3	TGCGCCAGCAGCCAGGACTTTACTAGCGGAAACACAGATACGCAGTATTTT	CASSQDFTSGNTDTQYF
.	TRBV4-3	.	TRBJ2-1	TGCGCCAGCAGCCAAGAAATTGGTAGCTCCTACAATGAGCAGTTCTTC	CASSQEIGSSYNEQFF
many	TRBV29-1	TRBD2	TRBJ2-1	TGCAGCGTCCAAGGGACTAGCGGCGGCAGGAGTTCCTACAATGAGCAGTTCTTC	CSVQGTSGGRSSYNEQFF
few	TRBV29-1	TRBD1	TRBJ2-3	TGCAGCGTATCAGGGGTCAGGGGGCAGAACACAGATACGCAGTATTTT	CSVSGVRGQNTDTQYF
many	TRBV5-1	.	TRBJ2-5	TGCGCCAGCAGCTTGGCCGGCGAGACCCAGTACTTC	CASSLAGETQYF
few	TRBV2	TRBD1	TRBJ1-5	TGTGCCAGCAGAAGCAGGGGGGGCAATCAGCCCCAGCATTTT	CASRSRGGNQPQHF
.	TRBV3-1	.	TRBJ2-7	TGTGCCAGCAGCCAGCAGGAACCTACGAAGCAGTACTTC	CASSQQEPTKQYF
few	TRBV4-2	.	TRBJ2-3	TGTGCCAGCAGCCACATTGAGCCAGATACGCAGTATTTT	CASSHIEPDTQYF
few	TRBV5-6	.	TRBJ2-3	TGTGCCAGCAGCTGGAAAGGGGCTGGGGCAGTTCCCACAGATACGCAGTATTTT	CASSWKGAGAVPTDTQYF
few	TRBV7-2	TRBD1	TRBJ2-7	TGTGCCAGCAGCATCCAGGACAGGGGGCTTGAGCAGTACTTC	CASSIQDRGLEQYF
few	TRBV18	TRBD1	TRBJ1-4	TGTGCCAGCTCACCAGAATTCGCCAGGGGGGAAAAACTGTTTTTT	CASSPEFARGEKLFF